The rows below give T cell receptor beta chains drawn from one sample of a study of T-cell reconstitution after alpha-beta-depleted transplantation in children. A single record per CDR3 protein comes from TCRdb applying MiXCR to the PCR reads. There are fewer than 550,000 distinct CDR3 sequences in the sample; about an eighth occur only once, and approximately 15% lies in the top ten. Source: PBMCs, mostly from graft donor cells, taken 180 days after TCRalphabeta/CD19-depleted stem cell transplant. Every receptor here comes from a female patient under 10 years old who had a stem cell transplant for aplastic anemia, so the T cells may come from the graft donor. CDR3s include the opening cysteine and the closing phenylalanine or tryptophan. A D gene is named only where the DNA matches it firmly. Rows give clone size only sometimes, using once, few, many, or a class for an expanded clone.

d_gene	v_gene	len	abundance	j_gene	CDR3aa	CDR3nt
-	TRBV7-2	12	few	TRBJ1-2	CASTGANYGYTF	TGTGCCAGCACGGGTGCTAACTATGGCTACACCTTC
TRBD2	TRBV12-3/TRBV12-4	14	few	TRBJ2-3	CASSLSGSGDTQYF	TGTGCCAGCAGCCTCAGCGGGAGTGGTGATACGCAGTATTTT
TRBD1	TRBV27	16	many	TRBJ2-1	CASSAGRLRDRNEQFF	TGTGCCAGCAGTGCGGGACGCTTAAGGGACAGGAATGAGCAGTTCTTC
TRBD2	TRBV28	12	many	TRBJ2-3	CASRTSGSSQYF	TGTGCCAGCAGGACTAGCGGGAGTTCGCAGTATTTT
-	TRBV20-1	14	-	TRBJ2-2	CSAPWTENTGELFF	TGCAGTGCTCCTTGGACAGAAAACACCGGGGAGCTGTTTTTT
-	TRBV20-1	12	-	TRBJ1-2	CSASDRVGGYTF	TGCAGTGCTTCAGACAGAGTAGGTGGCTACACCTTC
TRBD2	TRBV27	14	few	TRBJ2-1	CASSSTTSGSSQFF	TGTGCCAGCAGTTCCACGACTAGCGGGAGTTCGCAGTTCTTC
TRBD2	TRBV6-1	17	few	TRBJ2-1	CASSLTWGGSSYNEQFF	TGTGCCAGCAGCCTCACCTGGGGGGGGAGCTCCTACAATGAGCAGTTCTTC
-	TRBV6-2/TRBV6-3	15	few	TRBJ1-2	CASSYSGHGLGGYTF	TGTGCCAGCAGTTACTCTGGGCACGGACTTGGCGGCTACACCTTC
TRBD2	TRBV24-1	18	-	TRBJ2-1	CATSDSITLAGGRDEQFF	TGTGCCACCAGTGATTCAATCACTCTAGCGGGGGGGCGGGATGAGCAGTTCTTC
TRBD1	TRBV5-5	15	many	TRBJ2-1	CASRGTGALYNEQFF	TGTGCCAGCAGAGGAACAGGGGCCCTCTACAATGAGCAGTTCTTC
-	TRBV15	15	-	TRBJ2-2	CATSSRALGTGELFF	TGTGCCACCAGCAGCAGAGCTCTTGGCACCGGGGAGCTGTTTTTT
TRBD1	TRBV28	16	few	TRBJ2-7	CASSLSWTGPTYEQYF	TGTGCCAGCAGTTTATCGTGGACAGGGCCAACCTACGAGCAGTACTTC
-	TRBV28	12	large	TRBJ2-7	CASSLTGYEQYF	TGTGCCAGCAGTCTCACAGGCTACGAGCAGTACTTC
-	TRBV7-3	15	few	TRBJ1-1	CASSPTNVPNTEAFF	TGTGCCAGCAGCCCTACCAATGTACCGAACACTGAAGCTTTCTTT
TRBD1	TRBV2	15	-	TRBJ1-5	CASRLYRGSNQPQHF	TGTGCCAGCAGACTATACAGGGGGAGCAATCAGCCCCAGCATTTT
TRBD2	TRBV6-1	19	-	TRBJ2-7	CASSLSRGITSGRAYEQYF	TGTGCCAGCAGCTTGAGCAGGGGGATTACTAGCGGGAGGGCCTACGAGCAGTACTTC
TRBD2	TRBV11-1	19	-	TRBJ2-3	CASSTSTAGRPYSTDTQYF	TGTGCCAGCAGCACAAGCACAGCGGGGAGGCCGTACAGCACAGATACGCAGTATTTT
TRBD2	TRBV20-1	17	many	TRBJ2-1	CSARVWASGRSRHEQFF	TGCAGTGCTAGAGTTTGGGCTAGCGGGAGGAGCCGGCATGAGCAGTTCTTC
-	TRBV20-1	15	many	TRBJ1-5	CSAREGSSGGQPQHF	TGCAGTGCTAGAGAAGGAAGCAGCGGGGGGCAGCCCCAGCATTTT
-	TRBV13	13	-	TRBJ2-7	CASSWRDSHEQYF	TGTGCCAGCAGCTGGCGAGACAGCCACGAGCAGTACTTC
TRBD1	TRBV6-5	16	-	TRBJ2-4	CASSFQGVLAKNIQYF	TGTGCCAGCAGTTTCCAGGGGGTTCTAGCCAAAAACATTCAGTACTTC
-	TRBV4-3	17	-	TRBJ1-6	CASSQEILSYLESPLHF	TGCGCCAGCAGCCAAGAAATTCTCAGCTACTTAGAATCACCCCTCCACTTT
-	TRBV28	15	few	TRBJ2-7	CASSFGGTPSYEQYF	TGTGCCAGCAGTTTTGGCGGGACCCCTTCCTACGAGCAGTACTTC
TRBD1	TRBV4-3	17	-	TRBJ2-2	CASSQGSWDRDTGELFF	TGCGCCAGCAGCCAAGGATCCTGGGACAGGGACACCGGGGAGCTGTTTTTT
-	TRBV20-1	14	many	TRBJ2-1	CSGGAGTAGNEQFF	TGCAGTGGGGGGGCCGGGACTGCTGGGAATGAGCAGTTCTTC
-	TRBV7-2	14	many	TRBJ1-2	CASSLVPVNYGYTF	TGTGCCAGCAGCTTAGTCCCGGTTAACTATGGCTACACCTTC
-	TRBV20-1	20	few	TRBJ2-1	CSARVPLPGPIKHSYNEQFF	TGCAGTGCTAGAGTCCCCTTACCGGGACCAATAAAGCACTCCTACAATGAGCAGTTCTTC
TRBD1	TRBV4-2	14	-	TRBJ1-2	CASSQTGGREGYTF	TGTGCCAGCAGCCAGACAGGGGGAAGGGAGGGCTACACCTTC
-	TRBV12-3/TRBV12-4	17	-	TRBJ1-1	CASSLVGGRPLNTEPFF	TGTGCCAGCAGTTTAGTCGGGGGGCGCCCTCTGAACACTGAACCTTTCTTT
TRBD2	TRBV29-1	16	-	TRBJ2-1	CSVEEGRGFSYNEQFF	TGCAGCGTTGAAGAGGGGAGGGGATTCTCCTACAATGAGCAGTTCTTC
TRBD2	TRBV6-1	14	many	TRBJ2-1	CASSQPGTSGEQFF	TGTGCCAGCAGTCAGCCCGGGACTAGCGGTGAGCAGTTCTTC
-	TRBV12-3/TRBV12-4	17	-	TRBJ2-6	CASSPRRPNSGANVLTF	TGTGCCAGCAGTCCCCGCAGGCCAAACTCTGGGGCCAACGTCCTGACTTTC
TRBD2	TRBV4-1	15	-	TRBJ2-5	CASSQTSGSSETQYF	TGCGCCAGCAGCCAAACTAGCGGGAGTTCCGAGACCCAGTACTTC
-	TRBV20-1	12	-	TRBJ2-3	CSGGKYTDTQYF	TGCAGTGGAGGAAAATATACAGATACGCAGTATTTT
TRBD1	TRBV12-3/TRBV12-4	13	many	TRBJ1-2	CASSPGQAQGYTF	TGTGCCAGCAGCCCTGGACAGGCGCAGGGCTACACCTTC
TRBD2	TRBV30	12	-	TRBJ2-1	CAWRAGGPRQFF	TGTGCCTGGCGAGCGGGGGGGCCGCGGCAGTTCTTC
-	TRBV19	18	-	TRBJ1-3	CASSIDINRVSSGNTIYF	TGTGCCAGTAGTATAGATATTAACAGGGTGAGCTCTGGAAACACCATATATTTT
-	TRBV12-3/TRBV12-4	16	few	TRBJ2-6	CASSGRVSSGANVLTF	TGTGCCAGCAGTGGCAGGGTTAGCTCTGGGGCCAACGTCCTGACTTTC
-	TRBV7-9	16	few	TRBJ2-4	CASSFLDGSSKNIQYF	TGTGCCAGCAGCTTTCTCGACGGGAGTTCCAAAAACATTCAGTACTTC
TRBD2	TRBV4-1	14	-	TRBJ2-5	CASSHPSGRETQYF	TGCGCCAGCAGCCACCCCAGCGGGAGAGAGACCCAGTACTTC
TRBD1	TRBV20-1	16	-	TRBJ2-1	CSAWSPRTGVYNEQFF	TGCAGTGCTTGGAGCCCGAGGACAGGGGTATACAATGAGCAGTTCTTC
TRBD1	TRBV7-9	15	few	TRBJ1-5	CASSLSGQQNQPQHF	TGTGCCAGCAGCTTATCGGGACAGCAGAATCAGCCCCAGCATTTT
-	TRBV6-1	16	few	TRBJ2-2	CASRNRGTVYTGELFF	TGTGCCAGCAGAAACCGAGGGACGGTTTACACCGGGGAGCTGTTTTTT
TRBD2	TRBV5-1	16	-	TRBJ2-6	CASRGLANSGANALTF	TGCGCCAGCAGAGGACTAGCGAACTCTGGGGCCAACGCCCTGACTTTC
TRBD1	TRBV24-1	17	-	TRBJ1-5	CATSVRSGTGLNQPQHF	TGTGCCACCAGTGTACGTTCCGGGACAGGACTAAATCAGCCCCAGCATTTT
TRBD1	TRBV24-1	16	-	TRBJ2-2	CATSEIGTGLTGELFF	TGTGCCACCAGTGAAATCGGGACAGGTCTCACCGGGGAGCTGTTTTTT
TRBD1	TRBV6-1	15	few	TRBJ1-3	CASSPGTGGANTIYF	TGTGCCAGCAGTCCCGGGACAGGGGGCGCGAACACCATATATTTT
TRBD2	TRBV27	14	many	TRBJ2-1	CASSASGSYNEQFF	TGTGCCAGCAGTGCTAGCGGGTCCTACAATGAGCAGTTCTTC
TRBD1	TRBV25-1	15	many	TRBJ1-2	CASSARTGGLSGYTF	TGTGCCAGCAGCGCCAGGACAGGGGGCTTGAGTGGCTACACCTTC
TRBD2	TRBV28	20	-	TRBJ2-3	CASSLCCHPGTSGRDQGQYF	TGTGCCAGCAGTTTATGCTGCCACCCCGGGACTAGCGGGAGGGATCAGGGGCAGTATTTT
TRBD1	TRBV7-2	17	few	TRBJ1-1	CASSLGGTGWGNTEAFF	TGTGCCAGCAGCTTAGGAGGGACAGGGTGGGGGAACACTGAAGCTTTCTTT
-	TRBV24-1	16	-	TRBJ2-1	CATSDRSIAAGNEQFF	TGTGCCACCAGTGACCGGAGTATCGCGGCGGGGAATGAGCAGTTCTTC
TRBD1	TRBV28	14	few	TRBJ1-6	CASSSGQIVSPLHF	TGTGCCAGCAGTTCGGGACAGATCGTTTCACCCCTCCACTTT